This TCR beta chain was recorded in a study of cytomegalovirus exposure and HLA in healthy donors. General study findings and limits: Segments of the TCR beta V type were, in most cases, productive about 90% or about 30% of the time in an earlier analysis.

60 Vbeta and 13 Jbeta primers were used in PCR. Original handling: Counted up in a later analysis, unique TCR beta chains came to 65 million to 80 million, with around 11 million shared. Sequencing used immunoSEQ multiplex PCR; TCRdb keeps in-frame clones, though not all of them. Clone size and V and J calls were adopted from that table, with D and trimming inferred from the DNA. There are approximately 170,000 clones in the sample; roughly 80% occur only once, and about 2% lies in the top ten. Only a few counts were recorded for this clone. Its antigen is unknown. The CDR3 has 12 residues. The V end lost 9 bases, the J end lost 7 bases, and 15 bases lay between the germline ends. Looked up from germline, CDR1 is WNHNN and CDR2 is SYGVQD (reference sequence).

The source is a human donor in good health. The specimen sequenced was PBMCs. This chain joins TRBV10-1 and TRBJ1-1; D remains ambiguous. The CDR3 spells CARPNRGDEAFF. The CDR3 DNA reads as TGCGCCAGGCCCAACCGCGGGGATGAAGCTTTCTTT.